These 30 T cell receptor beta chains were all obtained from the same sample, sequenced in a study of T cell responses to AZD1222 COVID-19 vaccine (dated by TCRdb to 2020 to 2022). The sample's time point label, in plain terms: baseline before first vaccination. The library was built by means of the immunoSEQ multiplex PCR assay. Here the immuneACCESS table is served through TCRdb, limited to in-frame sequences with V and J called. Missing clones are a known gap in these copies; in checked studies unresolved V genes cover under half, and the rest lacks a known reason. This sample lists 100,000 or so clones; 88% were detected once. Clones ranked in the top ten supply 9.1% of the sample. The sample consisted of peripheral blood, taken on day 0 of AZD1222 vaccination. These receptors all stem from an adult in good health.

V is TRBV3-1 (or the pseudogene TRBV3-2) and J is TRBJ2-1; 7 bases match TRBD2. The CDR3 is 21 amino acids. Trimming cost V 3 bases and J 1 base; bases outside gene matches: 21. Germline V gene lookup returns CDR1 LGHDT and CDR2 YNNKEL (reference sequence). In nucleotides, the CDR3 is TGTGCCAGCAGCCACCCCTCCGGTCGGGAGGTTATTGTAAGATCCTACAATGAGCAGTTCTTC. Its translation is CASSHPSGREVIVRSYNEQFF.

V and J are TRBV28 and TRBJ1-5, with D tentatively TRBD1 (5 bases). V lost 3 bases, J lost 7 bases, and 16 bases lay in between. The CDR3 has 15 residues. Germline V gives CDR1 MDHEN, CDR2 SYDVKM. The DNA of the CDR3 is TGTGCCAGCAGTTTGGCCAGGGTAGGAAAACAGCCCCAGCATTTT. This gives the protein CASSLARVGKQPQHF.

This chain uses TRBV6-5 with TRBJ2-5, with D perhaps TRBD1 (7 bases). Germline loops: CDR1 MNHEY, CDR2 SVGAGI. The CDR3 spans 14 residues. Between the trimmed V and J ends, which lost 8 bases and 7 bases, there was a span of 20 bases. CDR3 amino acids: CASLTGRGGATQYF. The CDR3 nucleotides are TGTGCCAGCCTGACAGGGCGAGGAGGGGCGACCCAGTACTTC.

J is TRBJ1-1 and V is TRBV13; D is ambiguous. Germline CDR1 PRHDT, CDR2 FYEKMQ (reference sequence). There are 16 residues in the CDR3. V lost 5 bases to trimming and J lost 3 bases, with 19 bases between them. CDR3 protein: CASSHDRLRRDTEAFF. CDR3 DNA: TGTGCCAGCAGCCACGACCGGCTAAGGAGGGACACTGAAGCTTTCTTT. The full variable domain, with the rest looked up from reference TRBV13 and TRBJ1-1, is AAGVIQSPRHLIKEKRETATLKCYPIPRHDTVYWYQQGPGQDPQFLISFYEKMQSDKGSIPDRFSAQQFSDYHSELNMSSLELGDSALYFCASSHDRLRRDTEAFFGQGTRLTVV.

V is TRBV28 and J is TRBJ1-2; D not resolved. Trimming took off 3 bases at V and 6 bases at J, with 11 bases between the two ends. In germline, CDR1 is MDHEN, CDR2 SYDVKM. This CDR3 has 13 residues. The CDR3 bases are TGTGCCAGCAGTTTTAATTTAGGGCATGGCTACACCTTC. Translating gives CASSFNLGHGYTF.

The rearrangement uses TRBV14 and TRBJ1-2; D is ambiguous. V was cut by 5 bases and J by 4 bases, with 14 bases left in between. The CDR3 is made up of 14 amino acids. Germline lookup yields CDR1 SGHDN and CDR2 FVKESK. The CDR3 nucleotides read TGTGCCAGCAGCGCCGCCTCGCCCATCTATGGCTACACCTTC. Protein: CASSAASPIYGYTF.

The CDR3 DNA follows: TGTGCCAGCAGTGACGCCCCCACAGATACGCAGTATTTT. This sequence encodes CASSDAPTDTQYF. The chain links TRBV6-4 to TRBJ2-3; D gene unclear. V gave up 2 bases and J gave up 2 bases, with 5 bases separating them. The CDR3 sequence is 13 residues long. In germline, CDR1 is MRHNA, CDR2 SNTAGT.

The rearrangement links TRBV10-2 to TRBJ1-2, with D possibly TRBD1 on 6 matching bases. CDR1 and CDR2 from the germline V gene are WSHSY and SAAADI. The CDR3 loop spans 14 amino acids. The V end lost 2 bases, the J end lost 7 bases, and 14 bases lay between the germline ends. The CDR3 here is CASSEGGTGAGYTF. The CDR3 nucleotides are TGCGCCAGCAGTGAGGGGGGCACGGGCGCTGGCTACACCTTC.

The rearrangement links TRBV10-2 to TRBJ2-1; 11 bases agree with TRBD2. CDR3 length: 16 amino acids. V gave up 8 bases and J gave up 4 bases; unmatched junction bases: 10. Germline V lookup: CDR1 WSHSY, CDR2 SAAADI. CDR3 DNA: TGCGCCAGCCTCTCCCCGACTAGCGGGGCTTACAATGAGCAGTTCTTC. Its translation is CASLSPTSGAYNEQFF.

The rearrangement uses TRBV9 and TRBJ1-4; the D is unclear. Trimming removed 0 bases from V and 8 bases from J, with 11 bases in between. The CDR3 consists of 14 residues. Germline CDR1 SGDLS, CDR2 YYNGEE. CDR3: CASSVAGMGEKLFF. CDR3 coding DNA: TGTGCCAGCAGCGTAGCTGGGATGGGGGAAAAACTGTTTTTT.

The rearrangement links TRBV19 to TRBJ2-1; TRBD2 matches 10 bases. Unmatched junction bases numbered 10, after V lost 4 bases and J lost 4 bases. Germline CDR1 reads LNHDA; CDR2 reads SQIVND (reference sequence). CDR3 length: 17 residues. The DNA for the CDR3 is TGTGCCAGTAGTAGTGGGCCTAGCGGGGGCGTTTACAATGAGCAGTTCTTC. Translating it yields CASSSGPSGGVYNEQFF.

This chain connects TRBV11-2 to TRBJ2-2; TRBD1 might be the D (7 bases). The CDR3 is 17 residues long. V lost 5 bases and J 0 bases, leaving 16 bases between the germline ends. Germline CDR1 and CDR2: SGHAT and FQNNGV. The CDR3: CASSQSGQGANTGELFF. In DNA, the CDR3 is TGTGCCAGCAGCCAGAGCGGGCAGGGGGCGAACACCGGGGAGCTGTTTTTT.

The rearrangement uses TRBV7-9 and TRBJ2-7; 13 bases are shared with TRBD2. The CDR3 has 17 residues. Germline values: CDR1 SEHNR, CDR2 FQNEAQ (reference sequence). V was pared by 1 base and J by 5 bases, with 8 bases of the junction left unmatched. The CDR3 bases are TGTGCCAGCAGCTTAGTGAGGACTAGCGGGAGTATCCACGAGCAGTACTTC. Translating gives CASSLVRTSGSIHEQYF.

The gene calls are TRBV7-9 and TRBJ1-6; D may be TRBD1 (6 bases). The CDR3 extends over 13 amino acids. The germline V gene has CDR1 SEHNR and CDR2 FQNEAQ (reference sequence). Trimming took off 11 bases at V and 9 bases at J, with 17 bases between the two ends. CDR3 sequence: CAGGRTGSSPLHF. CDR3 sequence (DNA): TGTGCCGGAGGTCGTACAGGGTCTTCACCCCTCCACTTT. Full variable domain (remainder filled in from reference TRBV7-9 and TRBJ1-6): DTGVSQNPRHKITKRGQNVTFRCDPISEHNRLYWYRQTLGQGPEFLTYFQNEAQLEKSRLLSDRFSAERPKGSFSTLEIQRTEQGDSAMYLCAGGRTGSSPLHFGNGTRLTVT.

The V and J genes are TRBV30 and TRBJ2-1; 10 positions match TRBD2. Trimming removed 5 bases from V and 0 bases from J; junction bases left unmatched: 13. The CDR3 has 18 amino acids. The germline CDR1 and CDR2 sequences are GTSNPN and SVGIG (reference sequence). CDR3 nucleotides: TGTGCCTGGGACAGGGACCGGACTAGCGGTTTCTCCTACAATGAGCAGTTCTTC. Encoded protein: CAWDRDRTSGFSYNEQFF.

The chain is built from TRBV5-5 and TRBJ1-2; 8 bases line up with TRBD1. J lost 12 bases, V lost 3 bases, and 10 bases had no gene match. The V gene's germline CDR1 is SGHKS and CDR2 YYEKEE (reference sequence). The CDR3 runs 13 residues. The CDR3: CASSSGTGRWDTF. As DNA, the CDR3 is TGTGCCAGCAGCTCTGGGACAGGCCGTTGGGACACCTTC.

J is TRBJ2-5 and V is TRBV3-1 (or the pseudogene TRBV3-2); 9 nucleotides match TRBD2. CDR1 and CDR2 from the germline V gene are LGHDT and YNNKEL (reference sequence). This CDR3 has 16 amino acids. V was clipped by 3 bases and J by 2 bases; unmatched bases: 7. CDR3 coding DNA: TGTGCCAGCAGCCAGCCCCGGAGCGGGGGGCAAGAGACCCAGTACTTC. This sequence encodes CASSQPRSGGQETQYF.

This chain uses TRBV24-1 with TRBJ2-1; 7 nucleotides line up with TRBD1. The CDR3 extends over 11 amino acids. Germline V gives CDR1 KGHDR, CDR2 SFDVKD. J gave up 15 bases and V 6 bases, and 7 bases lay outside the gene matches. CDR3 coding DNA: TGTGCCACCAGTAAGCGACAGGGCCTGTTCTTC. Its protein product is CATSKRQGLFF.

The rearrangement uses TRBV11-2 and TRBJ2-1; 8 bases are a match to TRBD2. There are 16 residues in the CDR3. Per germline, CDR1 SGHAT and CDR2 FQNNGV. Losses at the gene ends were 3 bases for V and 3 bases for J; bases not matched to a gene: 7. The CDR3 DNA is TGTGCCAGCAGCTTTAAACTAGCGGCCCTCTACAATGAGCAGTTCTTC. This encodes CASSFKLAALYNEQFF.

CDR3 loop: CASSSTGGELFF. The CDR3 nucleotides are TGTGCCAGCAGCTCGACAGGGGGGGAGCTGTTTTTT. The V gene is TRBV7-3, the J gene TRBJ2-2; 7 nucleotides agree with TRBD1. The CDR3 totals 12 residues. V gave up 4 bases and J gave up 8 bases; unmatched junction bases: 1. Per the germline V gene, CDR1 is SGHTA and CDR2 is FQGTGA.

The chain recombines TRBV19 with TRBJ2-6; 11 nucleotides match TRBD2. The CDR3 consists of 18 residues. CDR1 LNHDA and CDR2 SQIVND come from the germline V gene (reference sequence). V lost 1 base to trimming and J lost 2 bases; unmatched junction nucleotides: 4. The CDR3: CASSIVSGRVPGANVLTF. DNA for the CDR3: TGTGCCAGTAGTATAGTTAGCGGGAGGGTCCCTGGGGCCAACGTCCTGACTTTC. The full variable domain, rest sourced from reference TRBV19 and TRBJ2-6, is DGGITQSPKYLFRKEGQNVTLSCEQNLNHDAMYWYRQDPGQGLRLIYYSQIVNDFQKGDIAEGYSVSREKKESFPLTVTSAQKNPTAFYLCASSIVSGRVPGANVLTFGAGSRLTVL.

This clone occurred a few times. The chain recombines TRBV2 with TRBJ1-5; D remains ambiguous. The V end lost 2 bases, the J end lost 4 bases, and 12 bases lay between the germline ends. CDR1 SNHLY and CDR2 FYNNEI come from the germline V gene. The CDR3 spans 15 residues. Written as DNA, the CDR3 is TGTGCCAGCAGTGAATCTTTATCAACTAATCAGCCCCAGCATTTT. Protein sequence: CASSESLSTNQPQHF.

The V gene is TRBV19, the J gene TRBJ2-3, with D possibly TRBD1 on 5 matching bases. Germline V gene lookup returns CDR1 LNHDA and CDR2 SQIVND (reference sequence). The CDR3 loop spans 13 amino acids. V was cut by 6 bases and J by 5 bases, with 12 bases left in between. DNA of the CDR3: TGTGCCAGTAGGCCAGGGCAAGGAGATACGCAGTATTTT. Translation: CASRPGQGDTQYF.

To note about this clone: Relative to the germline gene, one junction end is altered; a read error may explain this. This chain links TRBV28 with TRBJ2-5; 8 bases match TRBD2. The CDR3 consists of 14 residues. The germline V gene has CDR1 MDHEN and CDR2 SYDVKM. The CDR3 protein is CASRPGLEMEIQYF. The CDR3, as DNA: TGTGCCAGCAGACCGGGACTAGAAATGGAGATCCAGTACTTC.

The J gene is TRBJ2-3, the V gene TRBV11-3; 7 bases are a match to TRBD2. The trim removed 4 bases at V and 1 base at J, leaving 8 bases unmatched. Looked up from germline, CDR1 is SGHNT and CDR2 is YENEEA. The CDR3 contains 16 residues. CDR3 protein: CASSSYKRDGTDTQYF. CDR3 nucleotide sequence: TGTGCCAGCAGCTCGTACAAGCGGGACGGCACAGATACGCAGTATTTT.

For the CDR3, the DNA is TGTGCCAGTAGTCGGACAGGGGAGAACTATGGCTACACCTTC. It is translated as CASSRTGENYGYTF. This chain connects TRBV19 to TRBJ1-2, with 9 bases matching TRBD1. The CDR3 spans 14 residues. The V gene's germline CDR1 is LNHDA and CDR2 SQIVND (reference sequence). J lost 2 bases, V lost 5 bases, and 3 bases had no gene match.

In its sample, this clone was seen once. The genes are TRBV4-2 and TRBJ2-6; 8 positions agree with TRBD2. CDR1 LGHNA and CDR2 YNFKEQ come from the germline V gene. The CDR3 sequence is 20 residues long. V gave up 0 bases and J gave up 4 bases; unmatched junction bases: 14. CDR3 in DNA: TGTGCCAGCAGCCAAGATATGAGCGGGGGTCGAGCCTTGGGGGCCAACGTCCTGACTTTC. Encoded protein: CASSQDMSGGRALGANVLTF.

The V gene is TRBV4-2, the J gene TRBJ2-2; TRBD2 agrees at 10 bases. Per the germline V gene, CDR1 is LGHNA and CDR2 is YNFKEQ. This CDR3 comprises 17 residues. Trimming took 1 base from V and 5 from J; bases not matched to a gene: 7. The CDR3 here is CASSQGLAGVGTGELFF. CDR3 nucleotides: TGTGCCAGCAGCCAAGGGCTAGCGGGAGTTGGGACCGGGGAGCTGTTTTTT.

V gene TRBV27 combines with J gene TRBJ1-2; perhaps TRBD1 as D (6 bases). CDR1 is MNHEY and CDR2 is SMNVEV in the germline V gene (reference sequence). This CDR3 spans 13 amino acids. Trimming pared 5 bases from V and 2 bases from J, leaving 9 bases between. CDR3 sequence reads: CASSQTGNYGYTF. As DNA, the CDR3 is TGTGCCAGCAGTCAAACAGGGAACTATGGCTACACCTTC.

The chain recombines TRBV27 with TRBJ2-2; TRBD1 matches at 7 bases. The CDR3 is made up of 15 amino acids. V shed 3 bases, J shed 5 bases, and the junction held 6 bases outside the gene matches. The germline CDR1 and CDR2 sequences are MNHEY and SMNVEV (reference sequence). CDR3 loop: CASSFWQGETGELFF. The CDR3 nucleotides read TGTGCCAGCAGTTTTTGGCAGGGGGAGACCGGGGAGCTGTTTTTT.